This is a list of T cell receptor beta chains from one sample in a study of T-cell memory formation after mild COVID-19. MiXCR, applied by TCRdb to the 5' RACE reads, yields one record per CDR3 protein. The table records fewer than 250,000 distinct CDR3 sequences, approximately 16% of them present only once. Sequencing input: PBMCs or a T cell subset sorted from them (not recorded which). Receptor source: an adult woman who had mild COVID-19 (a few samples of this study predate the infection). Cell type and time point are not known. Each CDR3 is given with its conserved first and last residue.

V: TRBV9; length: 15; J: TRBJ2-5; CDR3: CASSVGVGTQETQYF
V: TRBV20-1; length: 18; J: TRBJ1-5; CDR3: CSAPRGQGMIGSNQPQHF
V: TRBV20-1; length: 11; J: TRBJ2-7; CDR3: CSASGVYEQYF
V: TRBV5-1; length: 13; J: TRBJ2-3; CDR3: CASSETSTDTQYF
V: TRBV6-5; length: 14; J: TRBJ1-3; CDR3: CASSYGSSGNTIYF
V: TRBV20-1; length: 14; J: TRBJ2-7; CDR3: CSASSGQGAYEQYF
V: TRBV7-2; length: 12; J: TRBJ2-3; CDR3: CASSFYGDTQYF
V: TRBV30; length: 13; J: TRBJ1-1; CDR3: CAWTGVVNTEAFF
V: TRBV7-9; length: 15; J: TRBJ1-5; CDR3: CASSLGTGVNQPQHF
V: TRBV15; length: 15; J: TRBJ1-5; CDR3: CATSKRTVSNQPQHF
V: TRBV5-1; length: 15; J: TRBJ2-3; CDR3: CASMSTSGRPDTQYF
V: TRBV5-1; length: 17; J: TRBJ2-1; CDR3: CASSLGASGSPYNEQFF
V: TRBV29-1; length: 10; J: TRBJ2-7; CDR3: CSVKDQEQYF
V: TRBV12-3/TRBV12-4; length: 14; J: TRBJ1-1; CDR3: CASSLGGQGTEAFF
V: TRBV29-1; length: 10; J: TRBJ1-2; CDR3: CSAGVWGYTF
V: TRBV12-3/TRBV12-4; length: 13; J: TRBJ2-1; CDR3: CASSLAGGGEQFF
V: TRBV20-1; length: 14; J: TRBJ2-5; CDR3: CSARDVGVGETQYF